A selection of T cell receptor beta chains follows, all from one sample in a study of T-cell memory formation after mild COVID-19. One entry per CDR3 protein, called by TCRdb with MiXCR from the 5' RACE reads. The table lists just over 400,000 distinct CDR3 sequences, about 25% of them singletons. Sequences were obtained from PBMCs or a T cell subset sorted from them (not recorded which). The source is an adult woman who had mild COVID-19 (a few samples of this study predate the infection). Cell type and time point are not known. Both conserved end residues are part of each CDR3. A D gene is named only where the DNA matches it firmly. Size is stated for part of the rows, as once, few or many counts, or as a class when the clone is expanded.

NA TRBJ2-7 TRBV10-3 few TGTGCCATCAGGTCAGCGGATACGATCTCCTACGAGCAGTACTTC CAIRSADTISYEQYF
TRBD1 TRBJ1-1 TRBV7-2 NA TGTGCCAGCAGCACCAGACAGGGGCCAAACACTGAAGCTTTCTTT CASSTRQGPNTEAFF
NA TRBJ2-7 TRBV10-3 NA TGTGCCATCCGGGGGGCTAGCGGCTCCTACGAGCAGTACTTC CAIRGASGSYEQYF
NA TRBJ2-1 TRBV20-1 NA TGCAGTGCCGCGATCCTCAATGAGCAGTTCTTC CSAAILNEQFF
TRBD2 TRBJ2-1 TRBV6-6 few TGTGCCAGCAGTTACTCGCGGGGGAAATACAATGAGCAGTTCTTC CASSYSRGKYNEQFF
NA TRBJ2-2 TRBV6-5 NA TGTGCCAGCAGTTGGATCGGGAAGGACACCGGGGAGCTGTTTTTT CASSWIGKDTGELFF
TRBD2 TRBJ2-1 TRBV30 NA TGTGCCTGGAGCGGGGGGACTAGCGGGAGAACTGAGCAGTTCTTC CAWSGGTSGRTEQFF
TRBD1 TRBJ1-5 TRBV19 few TGTGCCAGTAGTCCTCCCCGGACAGGGAAACAGCCCCAGCATTTT CASSPPRTGKQPQHF
TRBD2 TRBJ2-7 TRBV5-6 NA TGTGCCAGCGGCCAACCGGGACTAGCGGGGGACGGAAACTACGAGCAGTACTTC CASGQPGLAGDGNYEQYF
NA TRBJ2-4 TRBV5-1 NA TGCGCCAGCAGCTCCCCCCCGGGCATTCAGTACTTC CASSSPPGIQYF
NA TRBJ2-1 TRBV5-1 NA TGCGCCAGCAGCCCTATCGGGGGCTCCTACAATGAGCAGTTCTTC CASSPIGGSYNEQFF
NA TRBJ1-1 TRBV18 NA TGTGCCAGCTCACCGGCGCAGGGCACTGAAGCTTTCTTT CASSPAQGTEAFF
NA TRBJ1-1 TRBV7-8 NA TGTGCCAGCAGCATAGACACTGAAGCTTTCTTT CASSIDTEAFF
TRBD2 TRBJ2-1 TRBV12-3/TRBV12-4 few TGTGCCAGCATTAGGACTAGCGGGGGGAATGAGCAGTTCTTC CASIRTSGGNEQFF
TRBD1 TRBJ2-3 TRBV7-3 few TGTGCCAGCAGCTCACAAGGGGGCCTAAACACAGATACGCAGTATTTT CASSSQGGLNTDTQYF
TRBD1 TRBJ1-1 TRBV4-1 NA TGCGCCAGCAGCCAGGGTACCTTGACAGGGGGAGGGCGCACTGAAGCTTTCTTT CASSQGTLTGGGRTEAFF
NA TRBJ1-6 TRBV7-2 NA TGTGCCAGCAGCCAAACTCAGGGTTATAATTCACCCCTCCACTTT CASSQTQGYNSPLHF
TRBD2 TRBJ2-1 TRBV4-1 NA TGCGCCAGCAGCCAAGATATTCGCAGCGGGGACTACAATGAGCAGTTCTTC CASSQDIRSGDYNEQFF
NA TRBJ1-4 TRBV5-1 few TGCGCCAGCAGACCAACCGTACAGGGACGGGATGAAAAACTGTTTTTT CASRPTVQGRDEKLFF
NA TRBJ1-1 TRBV7-6 few TGTGCCAGCAGCCGGACAGCTGAAAACACTGAAGCTTTCTTT CASSRTAENTEAFF
NA TRBJ1-5 TRBV12-3/TRBV12-4 NA TGTGCCAGCAGTTTCGGGCCTCATCAGCCCCAGCATTTT CASSFGPHQPQHF
NA TRBJ1-1 TRBV29-1 few TGCAGCGTTGAAGATTTGGAGGGTCGGAACACTGAAGCTTTCTTT CSVEDLEGRNTEAFF
TRBD1 TRBJ2-7 TRBV6-5 NA TGTGCCAGCAGTTGGGGGACAGGTAGATCCTACGAGCAGTACTTC CASSWGTGRSYEQYF
NA TRBJ2-7 TRBV12-3/TRBV12-4 NA TGTGCCAGCAGGGCTTGGTCTGGGGGCGCGGGCTACGAGCAGTACTTC CASRAWSGGAGYEQYF
NA TRBJ2-1 TRBV9 NA TGTGCCAGCAGCGACCCTCCTGATGGTGGCGAGCAGTTCTTC CASSDPPDGGEQFF